Listed below are T cell receptor beta chains from one sample, sequenced in a study of T-cell reconstitution after alpha-beta-depleted transplantation in children. TCRdb re-derived calls from the PCR reads in MiXCR, one entry per CDR3 protein. The sample includes fewer than 130,000 distinct CDR3 sequences, about a tenth of them seen just once. The starting material was PBMCs from the stem cell graft donor, obtained from the stem cell graft. The receptors were gathered from a human donor who donated a stem cell graft to a child with acute lymphoblastic leukemia. Each CDR3 is given with its conserved first and last residue. D genes are given only for firm matches. A clone size is listed for some rows: how often the clone was seen (once, few, many), or a class if it is expanded.

D gene,clone size,J gene,V gene,CDR3 protein,CDR3 DNA
-,many,TRBJ2-4,TRBV7-9,CASSLEPSGAKNIQYF,TGTGCCAGCAGCTTAGAACCTTCTGGAGCCAAAAACATTCAGTACTTC
TRBD2,-,TRBJ2-7,TRBV5-4,CASSPTGTSGTYEQYF,TGTGCCAGCAGCCCCACCGGGACTAGCGGGACTTACGAGCAGTACTTC
TRBD1,many,TRBJ1-2,TRBV12-3/TRBV12-4,CASSRDRGRDGYTF,TGTGCCAGCAGCCGGGACAGGGGACGTGATGGCTACACCTTC
-,many,TRBJ1-2,TRBV12-3/TRBV12-4,CASSLMGGKYGYTF,TGTGCCAGCAGTTTAATGGGGGGCAAGTATGGCTACACCTTC
-,many,TRBJ2-7,TRBV5-1,CASSSQGSGKYEQYF,TGCGCCAGCAGCTCCCAGGGTTCGGGCAAATACGAGCAGTACTTC
TRBD1,many,TRBJ2-7,TRBV7-7,CASSPGTGGYEQYF,TGTGCTAGCAGCCCTGGGACAGGGGGCTACGAGCAGTACTTC
-,many,TRBJ2-7,TRBV7-2,CASSLPLLVYEQYF,TGTGCCAGCAGCTTACCTCTATTAGTATACGAGCAGTACTTC
TRBD2,many,TRBJ2-5,TRBV5-4,CASSLGRGAQYGTQYF,TGTGCCAGCAGCTTGGGGCGGGGGGCCCAGTATGGGACCCAGTACTTC
-,many,TRBJ2-7,TRBV7-9,CASSLAEAGTYEQYF,TGTGCCAGCAGCTTAGCTGAGGCAGGGACCTACGAGCAGTACTTC
TRBD2,many,TRBJ2-1,TRBV5-1,CASSLKGGGSDEQFF,TGCGCCAGCAGCTTGAAGGGCGGGGGTAGCGATGAGCAGTTCTTC
TRBD2,many,TRBJ2-7,TRBV4-1,CASSQELGGTYEQYF,TGCGCCAGCAGCCAAGAATTGGGGGGGACCTACGAGCAGTACTTC